One sample yielded the 20 T cell receptor beta chains listed below, sequenced in a study of cytomegalovirus exposure and HLA in healthy donors. Assay used: immunoSEQ multiplex PCR; TCRdb lists only in-frame clones, some missing. The sample consists of about 140,000 clones, 84% of them appearing once. Source material: PBMCs. The receptors shown here come from a woman aged 30 to 39 in good health and CMV-seronegative.

The chain combines TRBV11-2 with TRBJ1-6; 9 positions match TRBD1. Looked up from germline, CDR1 is SGHAT and CDR2 is FQNNGV. After removal of 5 bases from V and 6 bases from J, the junction contained 5 bases not matched to a gene. This CDR3 region has 15 residues. The CDR3 sequence: CASSVTGQGNSPLHF. The CDR3 DNA reads TGTGCCAGCAGCGTAACGGGACAGGGTAATTCACCCCTCCACTTT.

V gene TRBV12-5 combines with J gene TRBJ2-3, with TRBD2 as a possible D gene (5 bases). The CDR3 is made up of 14 amino acids. Germline CDR1 LGHNT, CDR2 FRNRAP. V was shortened by 2 bases and J by 5 bases, with 11 bases between the two germline ends. DNA of the CDR3: TGTGCTAGTGGTTTGACGCTCGAGGGAGATACGCAGTATTTT. Protein: CASGLTLEGDTQYF.

V usage is TRBV2 and J usage is TRBJ2-7, with 9 bases lining up with TRBD1. V was pared by 6 bases and J by 4 bases, with 7 bases of the junction left unmatched. Looked up from germline, CDR1 is SNHLY and CDR2 is FYNNEI. The CDR3 is made up of 14 amino acids. The CDR3 DNA is TGTGCCAGCAGCGCCGGGACAGGGCTATACGAGCAGTACTTC. It codes for CASSAGTGLYEQYF. The variable domain in full, with the rest retrieved from reference TRBV2 and TRBJ2-7, is EPEVTQTPSHQVTQMGQEVILRCVPISNHLYFYWYRQILGQKVEFLVSFYNNEISEKSEIFDDQFSVERPDGSNFTLKIRSTKLEDSAMYFCASSAGTGLYEQYFGPGTRLTVT.

The rearrangement joins TRBV19 to TRBJ2-7; 7 nucleotides line up with TRBD1. In germline, CDR1 is LNHDA, CDR2 SQIVND (reference sequence). This CDR3 has 13 residues. V dropped 3 bases and J dropped 5; count of bases not matched to a gene: 4. The CDR3 DNA sequence: TGTGCCAGTAGTATTGGCAGGGGGAACGAGCAGTACTTC. Amino acid sequence: CASSIGRGNEQYF.

The rearrangement uses TRBV4-1 and TRBJ1-2; 9 bases map to TRBD1. Looked up from germline, CDR1 is MGHRA and CDR2 is YSYEKL. This CDR3 has 14 amino acids. Trimming removed 4 bases from V and 7 bases from J; junction bases left unmatched: 7. The CDR3 loop reads CASSPLGQGGGYTF. CDR3 DNA: TGCGCCAGCAGCCCACTGGGACAGGGCGGTGGCTACACCTTC.

This sequence joins TRBV28 and TRBJ1-1; D not certain. CDR3 length: 14 amino acids. V lost 6 bases, J lost 1 base, and 12 bases lay in between. The germline V gene has CDR1 MDHEN and CDR2 SYDVKM. CDR3 in DNA: TGTGCCAGCAGCCAAGGACTGGGGAACACTGAAGCTTTCTTT. Translated: CASSQGLGNTEAFF. The full variable domain, in which reference TRBV28 and TRBJ1-1 provide the parts outside the CDR3, is DVKVTQSSRYLVKRTGEKVFLECVQDMDHENMFWYRQDPGLGLRLIYFSYDVKMKEKGDIPEGYSVSREKKERFSLILESASTNQTSMYLCASSQGLGNTEAFFGQGTRLTVV.

The sample holds one count of this clone. V is TRBV19 and J is TRBJ2-4; 7 bases map to TRBD1. Germline CDR1 is LNHDA and CDR2 is SQIVND (reference sequence). V trimming: 5 bases; J trimming: 5 bases; junction bases outside the gene matches: 6. This CDR3 contains 14 residues. The CDR3 sequence is CASSPRDSQNIQYF. DNA for the CDR3: TGTGCCAGTAGTCCCCGGGACAGTCAAAACATTCAGTACTTC.

The chain carries TRBV6-5 and TRBJ2-3; D is unclear. Germline V gene data show CDR1 as MNHEY and CDR2 as SVGAGI. The CDR3 runs to 11 residues. The germline V and J ends were trimmed by 5 bases and 5 bases, with 5 bases remaining between them. The CDR3 region is CASSAGDTQYF. The CDR3 DNA is TGTGCCAGCAGTGCCGGAGATACGCAGTATTTT.

The sample holds a few counts of this clone. V usage is TRBV4-1 and J usage is TRBJ2-7; D not certain. This CDR3 region has 13 residues. The V and J ends lost 0 bases and 0 bases respectively, with 3 bases between them. Germline V gene lookup returns CDR1 MGHRA and CDR2 YSYEKL. CDR3 loop: CASSQDISYEQYF. The CDR3 nucleotides read TGCGCCAGCAGCCAAGATATCTCCTACGAGCAGTACTTC.

This rearrangement joins TRBV7-7 to TRBJ1-3; D remains ambiguous. CDR1 is SSHAT, CDR2 FNYEAQ, per germline (reference sequence). Trimming cost V 11 bases and J 6 bases, with 14 bases left between them. This CDR3 has 12 residues. The CDR3 DNA reads TGTGCCTGGGGAGGGTCGGCAAACACCATATATTTT. Its translation is CAWGGSANTIYF.

The V gene is TRBV2, the J gene TRBJ1-4; 7 bases map to TRBD1. The V segment lost 5 bases and the J segment 4 bases; nucleotides outside the gene matches: 7. Per the germline V gene, CDR1 is SNHLY and CDR2 is FYNNEI. This CDR3 is built from 15 residues. This CDR3 is CASSQTGTVNEKLFF. Written as DNA, the CDR3 is TGTGCCAGCAGTCAGACCGGGACAGTTAATGAAAAACTGTTTTTT.

This rearrangement joins TRBV11-2 to TRBJ2-7, with TRBD1 matching over 8 bases. Germline V lookup: CDR1 SGHAT, CDR2 FQNNGV. This CDR3 is built from 14 residues. V lost 1 base to trimming and J lost 5 bases; unmatched junction nucleotides: 4. In DNA, the CDR3 is TGTGCCAGCAGCTTAGTGCAGGGGGCCCACGAGCAGTACTTC. As protein: CASSLVQGAHEQYF.

The chain carries TRBV7-9 and TRBJ2-5; D uncertain. The germline V gene encodes CDR1 SEHNR and CDR2 FQNEAQ (reference sequence). V was cut by 3 bases and J by 7 bases, with 12 bases left in between. The CDR3 runs 13 residues. CDR3 nucleotides: TGTGCCAGCAGCTTTATAGGCTCAGGGACCCAGTACTTC. Encoded protein: CASSFIGSGTQYF.

The chain joins TRBV28 to TRBJ1-6, with D tentatively TRBD1 (6 bases). Germline V gene data show CDR1 as MDHEN and CDR2 as SYDVKM. The CDR3 sequence is 12 residues long. Trimming left V 6 bases short and J 9 bases short, with 9 bases between. CDR3 sequence: CASREGGSPLHF. The CDR3 nucleotides are TGTGCCAGCAGGGAAGGGGGTTCACCCCTCCACTTT.

This clone was picked up many times. This rearrangement joins TRBV4-1 to TRBJ1-6; 7 positions match TRBD1. Germline assignment: CDR1 MGHRA and CDR2 YSYEKL. The V gene end was trimmed by 4 bases and the J gene end by 6 bases; junction bases not matched to a gene: 12. The CDR3 totals 17 residues. CDR3 nucleotides: TGCGCCAGCAGCCCCCACAGGGGCAGTGGGTCTAATTCACCCCTCCACTTT. Protein: CASSPHRGSGSNSPLHF.

In this sample, this clone turned up many times. V and J are TRBV7-2 and TRBJ2-5; TRBD2 agrees at 11 bases. The CDR3 is 16 residues long. V trimming: 3 bases; J trimming: 5 bases; junction bases outside the gene matches: 8. Germline V gene lookup returns CDR1 SGHTA and CDR2 FQGNSA. The CDR3 loop reads CASSFSSGGAFETQYF. The CDR3 DNA sequence: TGTGCCAGCAGCTTTAGTAGCGGGGGGGCGTTCGAGACCCAGTACTTC.

CDR3 loop: CASSSGGAEETQYF. The CDR3, as DNA: TGTGCCAGCAGTAGCGGGGGGGCCGAAGAGACCCAGTACTTC. The chain links TRBV2 to TRBJ2-5; 10 positions match TRBD2. This CDR3 has 14 residues. CDR1 and CDR2 (germline): SNHLY, FYNNEI. The ends lost 5 bases at V and 3 bases at J; junction bases unmatched: 3.

The V gene is TRBV4-2, the J gene TRBJ1-2; 7 bases map to TRBD1. Losses at the gene ends were 1 base for V and 4 bases for J; bases not matched to a gene: 6. CDR3 length: 15 amino acids. CDR1 and CDR2 from the germline V gene are LGHNA and YNFKEQ. In nucleotides, the CDR3 is TGTGCCAGCAGCCAAGGTGGGGCAGGGGGCTATGGCTACACCTTC. It is translated as CASSQGGAGGYGYTF.

This clone was seen more than once but under ten times. The J gene is TRBJ1-1, the V gene TRBV7-9, with D uncertain. This CDR3 comprises 16 residues. The germline V and J ends were trimmed by 5 bases and 1 base, with 17 bases remaining between them. Germline V gives CDR1 SEHNR, CDR2 FQNEAQ (reference sequence). In nucleotides, the CDR3 is TGTGCCAGCAGCCCCCCAATGGCAGCGGGGAACACTGAAGCTTTCTTT. This encodes CASSPPMAAGNTEAFF.

The chain has TRBV7-9 and TRBJ2-3; D is unclear. V was shortened by 0 bases and J by 0 bases, with 10 bases between the two germline ends. The CDR3 runs to 16 residues. Germline V CDR1 and CDR2: SEHNR, FQNEAQ (reference sequence). CDR3 nucleotide sequence: TGTGCCAGCAGCTTAGCAAAGACAATAAGCACAGATACGCAGTATTTT. Translating gives CASSLAKTISTDTQYF. The full variable domain, rest sourced from reference TRBV7-9 and TRBJ2-3, is DTGVSQNPRHKITKRGQNVTFRCDPISEHNRLYWYRQTLGQGPEFLTYFQNEAQLEKSRLLSDRFSAERPKGSFSTLEIQRTEQGDSAMYLCASSLAKTISTDTQYFGPGTRLTVL.